These T cell receptor beta chains were read from a single sample in a study of blood T cell repertoires in COVID-19. Produced via immunoSEQ multiplex PCR; TCRdb's table is partial and in-frame only. The data hold about 36,000 clones, with approximately 78% observed a single time. Specimen: peripheral blood. Receptors were obtained from a man between 65 and 79 years old with acute or convalescent COVID-19. CDR3s include the opening cysteine and the closing phenylalanine or tryptophan. The order of the fields is D gene, clone size, J gene, V gene, CDR3 length, CDR3 DNA, CDR3 protein. A D gene is named only where the DNA matches it firmly. The listing skips clone size in some rows; elsewhere it reads once, few, many or a size class.

>-|-|TRBJ1-2|TRBV5-1|13
TGCGCCAGCAGCTTGGATGGAGGGTTTGGCTACACCTTC
CASSLDGGFGYTF
>-|-|TRBJ2-7|TRBV5-5|14
TGTGCCAGCAGCTTTCCCAGGGGGGTCTACGAGCAGTACTTC
CASSFPRGVYEQYF
>TRBD1|-|TRBJ1-2|TRBV18|15
TGTGCCAGCTCACCTCGGACAGGAGCTAACTATGGCTACACCTTC
CASSPRTGANYGYTF
>TRBD2|-|TRBJ2-1|TRBV7-9|16
TGTGCCAGCAGCTTTTTAGCGGGAGTTTCGGTGGATGAGCAGTTCTTC
CASSFLAGVSVDEQFF
>-|-|TRBJ1-2|TRBV9|16
TGTGCCAGCAGCGTAGCGGACAGTACGACACACTATGGCTACACCTTC
CASSVADSTTHYGYTF
>-|once|TRBJ2-2|TRBV9|17
TGTGCCAGCAGCTTAACGGCCTGGACAGCGAACACCGGGGAGCTGTTTTTT
CASSLTAWTANTGELFF
>-|-|TRBJ2-3|TRBV5-8|13
TGTGCTCCCCAGTTACTGGGCCCAGATACGCAGTATTTT
CAPQLLGPDTQYF
>-|-|TRBJ2-5|TRBV9|15
TGTGCCAGCAGCGTAGGCCTAGACTACCAAGAGACCCAGTACTTC
CASSVGLDYQETQYF
>-|few|TRBJ1-1|TRBV7-9|13
TGTGCCAGCAGCTTTAATTTGAACACTGAAGCTTTCTTT
CASSFNLNTEAFF
>TRBD1|few|TRBJ1-1|TRBV5-6|15
TGTGCCAGCAGTATGATCAACAGGGGGCACACTGAAGCTTTCTTT
CASSMINRGHTEAFF
>TRBD2|once|TRBJ2-7|TRBV27|16
TGTGCCAGCAGTTTAGGTACTAGCGGGGTTTCCTACGAGCAGTACTTC
CASSLGTSGVSYEQYF
>TRBD1|once|TRBJ2-3|TRBV7-2|14
TGTGCCAGCAGCTTAGGAGGGACAGTCAATACGCAGTATTTT
CASSLGGTVNTQYF
>-|few|TRBJ2-7|TRBV7-2|13
TGTGCCAGCAGCTCCTTCCAGGGGACCGAGCAGTACTTC
CASSSFQGTEQYF
>-|few|TRBJ1-5|TRBV5-1|17
TGCGCCAGCAGCTATGTCAGGGTAGTAGGTGTTCTTCAGCCCCAGCATTTT
CASSYVRVVGVLQPQHF
>TRBD1|-|TRBJ2-5|TRBV27|14
TGTGCCAGCAGTGACGATCGACAGGGGGAGACCCAGTACTTC
CASSDDRQGETQYF
>-|-|TRBJ1-3|TRBV28|16
TGTGCCAGCAGTTTAGGGGGGGGCACCTCTGGAAACACCATATATTTT
CASSLGGGTSGNTIYF
>-|-|TRBJ1-5|TRBV3-1/TRBV3-2|14
TGTGCCAGCAGCCAAGGGGTGGAGAATCAGCCCCAGCATTTT
CASSQGVENQPQHF
>TRBD1|-|TRBJ1-2|TRBV19|15
TGTGCCAGTAGTCCCCCGACAGGGGCTTGGTATGGCTACACCTTC
CASSPPTGAWYGYTF
>-|once|TRBJ2-7|TRBV11-2|14
TGTGCCAGCAGGGCGCAGGGAACCGCCTACGAGCAGTACTTC
CASRAQGTAYEQYF
>-|-|TRBJ2-2|TRBV7-6|15
TGTGCCAGCAGCCAGGACTACATGAACACCGGGGAGCTGTTTTTT
CASSQDYMNTGELFF
>-|few|TRBJ2-7|TRBV6-2/TRBV6-3|16
TGTGCCAGCAGTCCCCCGGTCGAGACTTTCCCTTACGAGCAGTACTTC
CASSPPVETFPYEQYF
>-|-|TRBJ2-5|TRBV18|15
TGTGCCAGCTCGAGAGGGCCGCCACTCCAAGAGACCCAGTACTTC
CASSRGPPLQETQYF
>-|-|TRBJ2-7|TRBV7-2|15
TGTGCCAGCAGCTTAGCCAAGCAAGGGGCCTACGAGCAGTACTTC
CASSLAKQGAYEQYF
>-|-|TRBJ1-2|TRBV6-4|15
TGTGCCAGCAGTGAGGACCTCAGGGATGTTCGAGGCTACACCTTC
CASSEDLRDVRGYTF